The 30 T cell receptor beta chains given below trace back to one sample, sequenced in a study of CD8+CD57+ T cells in acquired aplastic anemia. Genomic DNA, the template, was used for profiling of the TCR beta VDJ and CDR3. TCRdb fed the reads into MiXCR, producing one record per CDR3 protein. The sample carries some 180,000 distinct CDR3 sequences, about three fifths recorded once. Sequencing was done on patients that had shown CD8+CD57+ cell expansion by flow cytometry. Sequenced material: sorted CD4+, CD8+, or CD8+CD57+ T cells (not recorded which) from PBMCs. The receptors shown here come from a human donor with aplastic anemia.

This clonotype was picked up a small number of times. The chain links TRBV7-2 to TRBJ2-1; D is perhaps TRBD1 (6 bases). The CDR3 contains 16 residues. The V gene lost 5 bases and the J gene lost 0 bases, with 14 bases spanning the gap. Germline V gene lookup returns CDR1 SGHTA and CDR2 FQGNSA. The CDR3 region has the DNA TGTGCCAGCAGCCTTATGCAGGGGAACTCCTACAATGAGCAGTTCTTC. Its translation is CASSLMQGNSYNEQFF.

The table lists this clonotype with a few counts. The chain employs TRBV7-2 and TRBJ1-1; D remains ambiguous. Germline lookup yields CDR1 SGHTA and CDR2 FQGNSA. Trimming took off 0 bases at V and 0 bases at J, with 8 bases between the two ends. CDR3 length: 15 residues. CDR3 region: CASSLASRMNTEAFF. The CDR3 DNA sequence: TGTGCCAGCAGCTTAGCGAGCCGGATGAACACTGAAGCTTTCTTT.

A remark on this clonotype: Mismatch with germline at one junction end may stem from a read error. Here the CDR3 DNA reads TGTGCCACCACATTACCGGGACAGCCAGAGGAAAGACTGTTTTTT. This gives the protein CATTLPGQPEERLFF. The rearrangement joins TRBV24-1 to TRBJ1-4, with 7 bases fitting TRBD1. Germline V lookup: CDR1 KGHDR, CDR2 SFDVKD. CDR3 length: 15 residues.

The chain recombines TRBV24-1 with TRBJ1-6, with 8 bases that match TRBD1. Germline CDR1 and CDR2: KGHDR and SFDVKD. The CDR3 has 13 amino acids. J lost 6 bases, V lost 12 bases, and 6 bases had no gene match. The CDR3 region is CAVRQGINSPLHF. The CDR3 bases are TGTGCCGTAAGACAGGGGATTAATTCACCCCTCCACTTT.

Points on this clonotype: An end of the junction does not agree with germline; a read error may underlie this. The chain links TRBV7-9 to TRBJ2-1; 11 bases align to TRBD1. CDR1 and CDR2 (germline): SEHNR, FQNEAQ (reference sequence). The CDR3 is 15 amino acids. The CDR3 sequence is CASSLGQGDYNEQFF. The CDR3 nucleotides read TGCGCCAGCAGCCTGGGACAGGGGGACTACAATGAGCAGTTCTTC. Full variable domain (rest looked up from reference TRBV7-9 and TRBJ2-1): DTGVSQNPRHKITKRGQNVTFRCDPISEHNRLYWYRQTLGQGPEFLTYFQNEAQLEKSRLLSDRFSAERPKGSFSTLEIQRTEQGDSAMYLCASSLGQGDYNEQFFGPGTRLTVL.

This clonotype was detected many times. This chain's CDR3 is CAGGPGQGYQPQHF. CDR3 in DNA: TGTGCCGGCGGACCGGGACAGGGGTATCAGCCCCAGCATTTT. The chain has TRBV7-9 and TRBJ1-5; the match to TRBD1 covers 10 bases. This CDR3 contains 14 residues. The V segment lost 11 bases and the J segment 5 bases; nucleotides outside the gene matches: 9. Germline CDR1 is SEHNR and CDR2 is FQNEAQ (reference sequence).

The table lists this clonotype with many counts. The chain joins TRBV20-1 to TRBJ1-1; D may be TRBD1 (6 bases). Germline V gene data show CDR1 as DFQATT and CDR2 as SNEGSKA (reference sequence). The length of the CDR3 is 13 residues. The V and J ends lost 4 bases and 2 bases respectively, with 11 bases between them. CDR3 amino acids: CSAKTGLNTEAFF. As DNA, the CDR3 is TGCAGTGCTAAAACAGGGCTTAACACTGAAGCTTTCTTT.

V gene TRBV7-2 combines with J gene TRBJ1-2, with D unclear. The CDR3 runs to 14 residues. CDR1 is SGHTA, CDR2 FQGNSA, per germline. With 2 bases removed from V and 6 bases from J, the gap between germline ends came to 13 bases. The CDR3 sequence: CASSLRSDGNGYTF. The CDR3 bases are TGTGCCAGCAGCTTAAGGTCCGACGGAAATGGCTACACCTTC.

This sequence joins TRBV7-9 and TRBJ1-3; tentatively, D is TRBD1 (6 bases). Germline V gene sequence: CDR1 SEHNR, CDR2 FQNEAQ (reference sequence). Trimming removed 4 bases from V and 0 bases from J, with 10 bases in between. This CDR3 is 15 amino acids long. The CDR3 DNA is TGTGCCAGCAGCTCAGACAGGAACTCTGGAAACACCATATATTTT. It codes for CASSSDRNSGNTIYF.

A note on this clonotype: At one end, the junction sequence differs from germline, possibly due to a read error. CDR3 DNA: TGTGCCAGCAGTGTGGACTACGAGCAGTACTTC. This gives the protein CASSVDYEQYF. This chain connects TRBV24-1 to TRBJ2-7; D not certain. Germline loops: CDR1 KGHDR, CDR2 SFDVKD. The CDR3 runs to 11 residues.

The V call is TRBV10-1, the J call TRBJ1-4; unclear D gene. Germline CDR1 reads WNHNN; CDR2 reads SYGVQD (reference sequence). V lost 7 bases and J 6 bases, leaving 12 bases between the germline ends. This CDR3 has 13 amino acids. The CDR3 region is CASNGRGDEKLFF. The CDR3 region has the DNA TGCGCCAGCAACGGACGGGGTGATGAAAAACTGTTTTTT.

DNA of the CDR3: TGTGCCAGCAGTCCCCGGACAGGTTCCTACGAGCAGTACTTC. This sequence encodes CASSPRTGSYEQYF. The chain couples TRBV25-1 to TRBJ2-7, with 7 bases matching TRBD1. V was clipped by 5 bases and J by 1 base; unmatched bases: 5. Germline V gene sequence: CDR1 MGHDK, CDR2 SYGVNS. The CDR3 is 14 amino acids.

This clonotype was picked up many times. The V call is TRBV7-3, the J call TRBJ1-1; D gene ambiguous. This CDR3 comprises 15 residues. Germline values: CDR1 SGHTA, CDR2 FQGTGA. V lost 2 bases, J lost 1 base, and 11 bases lay in between. CDR3 in amino acids: CASSLVPGPNTEAFF. Written as DNA, the CDR3 is TGTGCCAGCAGCTTAGTACCGGGCCCGAACACTGAAGCTTTCTTT. The full variable domain, completed using reference TRBV7-3 and TRBJ1-1, is GAGVSQTPSNKVTEKGKYVELRCDPISGHTALYWYRQSLGQGPEFLIYFQGTGAADDSGLPNDRFFAVRPEGSVSTLKIQRTERGDSAVYLCASSLVPGPNTEAFFGQGTRLTVV.

This chain links TRBV12-3 or TRBV12-4 with TRBJ2-3; D not certain. CDR3 size: 14 residues. V was cut by 2 bases and J by 0 bases, with 6 bases left in between. CDR3 protein: CASSLQISTDTQYF. The CDR3 nucleotides read TGTGCCAGCAGTTTACAGATTAGCACAGATACGCAGTATTTT.

This clonotype was seen ten or more times. DNA for the CDR3: TGTGCCAGCAGCTCAACAGGGGGGAATCAGCCCCAGCATTTT. This translates into CASSSTGGNQPQHF. This sequence joins TRBV7-3 and TRBJ1-5; 8 bases fit TRBD1. This CDR3 has 14 amino acids. Germline V gene sequence: CDR1 SGHTA, CDR2 FQGTGA. V was pared by 4 bases and J by 4 bases, with 3 bases of the junction left unmatched.

This clonotype was seen just once. The chain uses TRBV10-2 and TRBJ1-5; 7 nucleotides line up with TRBD1. This CDR3 is built from 13 residues. Germline CDR1 and CDR2: WSHSY and SAAADI. V trimming: 8 bases; J trimming: 0 bases; junction bases outside the gene matches: 1. Here the CDR3 DNA reads TGCGCCAGCGGACAGGTTAGCAATCAGCCCCAGCATTTT. It encodes CASGQVSNQPQHF.

V is TRBV25-1 and J is TRBJ1-6; no reliable D call. The V gene lost 3 bases and the J gene lost 7 bases, with 13 bases spanning the gap. This CDR3 contains 15 residues. Germline lookup yields CDR1 MGHDK and CDR2 SYGVNS. The CDR3 is CASSEARGYNSPLHF. The DNA for the CDR3 is TGTGCCAGCAGTGAGGCCAGAGGGTACAATTCACCCCTCCACTTT.

The chain links TRBV9 to TRBJ2-2, with TRBD2 identical over 7 bases. CDR1 SGDLS and CDR2 YYNGEE come from the germline V gene. The CDR3 sequence is 15 residues long. V lost 2 bases and J lost 12; bases outside the gene matches: 13. The DNA of the CDR3 is TGTGCCAGCAGCGTCACGGGGGAGGGAACACTGAAGCTGTTTTTT. This encodes CASSVTGEGTLKLFF.

This clonotype was recorded at least ten times. The rearrangement links TRBV20-1 to TRBJ2-7; the D call may be TRBD1 or TRBD2 (5 bases each). CDR1 is DFQATT and CDR2 is SNEGSKA in the germline V gene (reference sequence). V lost 4 bases and J 0 bases, leaving 16 bases between the germline ends. CDR3 length equals 15 residues. In DNA form, the CDR3 reads TGCAGTGCTACCCGCCGGGACCGGAGCTCCTACGAGCAGTACTTC. Protein: CSATRRDRSSYEQYF.

The rearrangement uses TRBV7-3 and TRBJ2-7, with a possible D match to TRBD1 (6 bases). The CDR3 loop spans 13 amino acids. Germline CDR1 is SGHTA and CDR2 is FQGTGA. The germline V and J ends were trimmed by 4 bases and 6 bases, with 13 bases remaining between them. Written as DNA, the CDR3 is TGTGCCAGCAGCTATTCACAGGGTCTCGAGCAGTACTTC. It codes for CASSYSQGLEQYF.

This clonotype occurred once. The chain carries TRBV5-1 and TRBJ2-5; the match to TRBD2 covers 9 bases. CDR1 SGHRS and CDR2 YFSETQ come from the germline V gene. The CDR3 extends over 15 amino acids. V trimming: 1 base; J trimming: 2 bases; junction bases outside the gene matches: 3. The DNA for the CDR3 is TGCGCCAGCAGCTTGAGCGGGGGGACGCAAGAGACCCAGTACTTC. It encodes CASSLSGGTQETQYF.

The V and J genes are TRBV19 and TRBJ1-3; a weak D match, TRBD1 (6 bases). CDR3 size: 12 residues. Germline V gene data show CDR1 as LNHDA and CDR2 as SQIVND (reference sequence). V gave up 8 bases and J gave up 9 bases, with 14 bases separating them. CDR3 sequence reads: CASAQGQGTIYF. The CDR3 DNA sequence: TGTGCCAGTGCCCAGGGGCAGGGCACCATATATTTT.

V usage is TRBV4-2 and J usage is TRBJ1-6, with D possibly being TRBD1 (5 bases). V lost 0 bases to trimming and J lost 8 bases, with 14 bases between them. CDR3 length: 16 amino acids. CDR1 and CDR2 (germline): LGHNA, YNFKEQ. CDR3 protein: CASSQDGRGNHSPLHF. In DNA form, the CDR3 reads TGTGCCAGCAGCCAAGACGGTAGGGGTAATCATTCACCCCTCCACTTT.

This clonotype is a singleton in its sample. This sequence joins TRBV6-4 and TRBJ1-3; D remains ambiguous. This CDR3 region has 15 residues. The germline V gene encodes CDR1 MRHNA and CDR2 SNTAGT. V lost 2 bases and J lost 0, with 8 bases in between. In DNA form, the CDR3 reads TGTGCCAGCAGTGACCCTGGCCTCTCTGGAAACACCATATATTTT. This codes for CASSDPGLSGNTIYF.

The chain recombines TRBV24-1 with TRBJ2-5, with 8 bases aligning to TRBD2. V shed 8 bases and J 4 bases; nucleotides not matched to a gene: 8. Per the germline V gene, CDR1 is KGHDR and CDR2 is SFDVKD. The CDR3 is made up of 14 amino acids. CDR3 sequence reads: CATTTGGAGETQYF. The CDR3 DNA sequence: TGTGCCACCACTACCGGGGGGGCGGGAGAGACCCAGTACTTC.

This clonotype was seen repeatedly, ten times or more. The chain links TRBV19 to TRBJ1-1; no clear D gene. This CDR3 comprises 17 residues. Germline CDR1 reads LNHDA; CDR2 reads SQIVND (reference sequence). V was pared by 0 bases and J by 0 bases, with 14 bases between. CDR3 sequence: CASSIDPLHYMNTEAFF. For the CDR3, the DNA is TGTGCCAGTAGTATAGATCCTCTCCATTACATGAACACTGAAGCTTTCTTT.

The chain joins TRBV24-1 to TRBJ2-7; TRBD1 aligns across 8 bases. The germline V gene encodes CDR1 KGHDR and CDR2 SFDVKD. V was clipped by 2 bases and J by 5 bases; unmatched bases: 10. The CDR3 sequence is 16 residues long. DNA for the CDR3: TGTGCCACCAGTGATTACACCGGGACAGGTAGCCACGAGCAGTACTTC. Translating gives CATSDYTGTGSHEQYF.

The sample holds a few counts of this clonotype. The chain joins TRBV7-2 to TRBJ2-5; maybe TRBD2 (6 bases). Germline V gene data show CDR1 as SGHTA and CDR2 as FQGNSA. The ends were cut back, 5 bases at V and 2 bases at J, with 15 bases in the middle. This CDR3 spans 15 amino acids. The CDR3 sequence is CASSPYGTQQETQYF. The CDR3 DNA sequence: TGTGCCAGCAGCCCCTACGGGACTCAACAAGAGACCCAGTACTTC.

Many counts were recorded for this clonotype. The genes are TRBV6-5 and TRBJ2-6; 7 bases match TRBD2. Trimming cost V 2 bases and J 14 bases; bases outside gene matches: 15. Germline lookup yields CDR1 MNHEY and CDR2 SVGAGI. There are 16 residues in the CDR3. This chain's CDR3 is CASSYGGEVLWRLLTF. The DNA of the CDR3 is TGTGCCAGCAGTTACGGGGGGGAGGTTTTATGGAGGCTCCTGACTTTC.

The chain carries TRBV9 and TRBJ2-3; the D gene is possibly TRBD1 (5 bases). V gave up 0 bases and J gave up 7 bases, with 12 bases separating them. The CDR3 length is 14 residues. The germline CDR1 and CDR2 sequences are SGDLS and YYNGEE. In DNA form, the CDR3 reads TGTGCCAGCAGCGTAGAAGGGGCCCCGAATACGCAGTATTTT. Amino acid sequence: CASSVEGAPNTQYF.